This TCR beta chain was recorded in a study of CD8 T cells in Susac syndrome. CDR1 is KGHDR, CDR2 SFDVKD, per germline. Between the trimmed V and J ends, which lost 7 bases and 0 bases, there was a span of 15 bases. The CDR3 totals 15 residues. Study-wide points: The study recognized that the number of individuals in its TCR sequencing and HLA analysis was relatively small.

Reverse transcription of roughly 0.5 to 1 ug RNA was carried out with random hexamers. The TCR beta CDR3 was amplified by immunoSEQ multiplex PCR across 54 Vbeta, 13 Jbeta. TCRdb fed the immunoSEQ multiplex PCR reads into MiXCR, producing one record per CDR3 protein. The sample has 180,000 or so distinct CDR3 sequences, around 94% seen once. This clonotype was counted a single time. The antigen is not known. TEMRA cells were FACS-enriched, while CD8+ and CD4+ T cells were negatively isolated. The receptor's source is a human donor in good health. Sequences were obtained from CD4+ T cells from PBMCs. The chain couples TRBV24-1 to TRBJ2-7, with D maybe TRBD1 (6 bases). CDR3 sequence (DNA): TGTGCCACCAGACCCGGGACAATTAACTCCTACGAGCAGTACTTC. Translating it yields CATRPGTINSYEQYF.